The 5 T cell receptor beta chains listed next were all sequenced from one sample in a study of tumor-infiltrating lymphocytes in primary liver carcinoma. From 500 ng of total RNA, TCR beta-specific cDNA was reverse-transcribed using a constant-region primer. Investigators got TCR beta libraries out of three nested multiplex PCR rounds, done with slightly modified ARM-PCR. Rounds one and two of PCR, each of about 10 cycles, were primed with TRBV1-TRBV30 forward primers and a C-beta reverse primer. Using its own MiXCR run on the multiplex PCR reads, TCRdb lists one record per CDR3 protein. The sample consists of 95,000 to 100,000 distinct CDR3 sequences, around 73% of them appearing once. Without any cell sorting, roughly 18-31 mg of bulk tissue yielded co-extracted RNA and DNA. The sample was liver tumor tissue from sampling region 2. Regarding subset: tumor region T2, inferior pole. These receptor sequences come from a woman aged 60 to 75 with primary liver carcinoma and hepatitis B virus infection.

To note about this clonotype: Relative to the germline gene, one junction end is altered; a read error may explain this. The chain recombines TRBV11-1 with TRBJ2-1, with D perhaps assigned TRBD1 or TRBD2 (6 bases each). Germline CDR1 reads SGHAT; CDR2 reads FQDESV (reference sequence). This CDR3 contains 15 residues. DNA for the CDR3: TGCGCCAGCAGCTTAGGGGGGATGACCTACAATGAGCAATTCTTC. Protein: CASSLGGMTYNEQFF.

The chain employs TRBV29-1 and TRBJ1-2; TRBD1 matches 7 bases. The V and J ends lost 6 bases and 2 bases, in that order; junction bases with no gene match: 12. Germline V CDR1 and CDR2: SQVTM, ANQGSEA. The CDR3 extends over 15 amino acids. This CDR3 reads CSVRQGARMNYGYTF. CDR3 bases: TGCAGCGTCCGACAGGGAGCGCGGATGAACTATGGCTACACCTTC.

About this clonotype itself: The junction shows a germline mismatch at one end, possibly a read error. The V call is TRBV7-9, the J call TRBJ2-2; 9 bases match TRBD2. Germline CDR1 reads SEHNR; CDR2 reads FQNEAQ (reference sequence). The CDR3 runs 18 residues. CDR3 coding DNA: TGTGTCAGCAGCTTAGGCGGGAGGGCCGGAGCGAACACCGGGGAGCTGTTTTTT. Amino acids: CVSSLGGRAGANTGELFF.

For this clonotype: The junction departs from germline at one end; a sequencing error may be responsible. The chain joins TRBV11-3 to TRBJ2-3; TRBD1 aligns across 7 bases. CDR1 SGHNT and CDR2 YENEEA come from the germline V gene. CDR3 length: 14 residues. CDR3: CASSNRTGTDTQYF. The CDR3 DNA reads TGTGCCAGCAGTAATCGGACAGGCACAGATACACAGTATTTT.

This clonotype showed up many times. The CDR3 region is CASHRQGPTSDTQYF. Here the CDR3 DNA reads TGTGCCAGCCACCGACAGGGCCCTACCTCAGATACGCAGTATTTT. The rearrangement joins TRBV6-1 to TRBJ2-3; TRBD1 matches 7 bases. The V gene end was trimmed by 8 bases and the J gene end by 4 bases; junction bases not matched to a gene: 12. The CDR3 totals 15 residues. Per germline, CDR1 MNHNS and CDR2 SASEGT.